This entry describes one TCR beta chain. Authors' processing steps: Amplification of reference gene primers was used by the study to estimate nucleated cell counts. Sequencing used immunoSEQ multiplex PCR; TCRdb keeps in-frame clones, though not all of them. V, J and clone size reflect that table, while D and trimming were determined from the DNA. The table has about 26,000 clones, 85% to 95% seen once; the top ten hold around 2.2%. The CDR3 contains 16 residues. Trimming took 4 bases from V and 3 from J; bases not matched to a gene: 10. The germline CDR1 and CDR2 sequences are GTSNPN and SVGIG (reference sequence). The sample is drawn from a study of blood T cell repertoires in COVID-19.

This receptor was taken from a human donor in a cohort sampled during active COVID-19. This chain connects TRBV30 to TRBJ2-3, with 10 bases aligning to TRBD2. Source material: peripheral blood. The CDR3 nucleotides are TGTGCCTGGACAAGAAGCGGGGGGGCCAGGACAGATACGCAGTATTTT. This sequence encodes CAWTRSGGARTDTQYF.